This T cell receptor (beta chain) comes out of a study of OX40 agonist ivuxolimab in advanced cancers. Study overall: Prior anti-PD-1, anti-PD-L1 or anti-CTLA-4 therapy did not bar entry, and approximately 43% had some.

Patients with a history of autoimmune disease or on systemic immunosuppression were excluded. Sampling of blood occurred at baseline, cycle 4 day 1, and cycle 7 day 1. This clone was seen only once. Its antigen is as yet unknown. This CDR3 has 13 residues. Trimming at V came to 5 bases and at J to 1 base, leaving 0 bases not matched to a gene. Germline V gene sequence: CDR1 MDHEN, CDR2 SYDVKM. Assay used: immunoSEQ multiplex PCR; TCRdb lists only in-frame clones, some missing. The sample carries under 13,000 clones, 75% to 80% recorded once. Broader study findings: Averaging showed that CD8+ T cells had more expanded clones than CD4+ did.

This TCR came from an adult with an advanced solid tumor such as melanoma, head and neck, liver or kidney cancer. The sequencing used CD4+ or CD8+ T cells sorted from blood, collected in a trial of the OX40 agonist ivuxolimab. This sequence joins TRBV28 and TRBJ2-5; TRBD2 matches 8 bases. The chain's CDR3 is CASSREGQETQYF. Here the CDR3 DNA reads TGTGCCAGCAGTCGGGAGGGCCAAGAGACCCAGTACTTC. The full variable domain, in which reference TRBV28 and TRBJ2-5 provide the parts outside the CDR3, is DVKVTQSSRYLVKRTGEKVFLECVQDMDHENMFWYRQDPGLGLRLIYFSYDVKMKEKGDIPEGYSVSREKKERFSLILESASTNQTSMYLCASSREGQETQYFGPGTRLLVL.